Presented here are 16 T cell receptor beta chains from one specimen sequenced in a study of Graves' ophthalmopathy and Graves' hyperthyroidism. Amplified material comprised TCR beta CDR3 regions derived from RNA transcripts. Second-round multiplex PCR followed a first-round RT-PCR using HTBI primers. TCRdb re-analysed the multiplex PCR reads in MiXCR, keeping a single row per CDR3 protein. The sample includes about 14,000 distinct CDR3 sequences, roughly 50% of them seen just once. The sequencing input was peripheral blood. All receptors come from a woman aged 25 to 39 with Graves' ophthalmopathy.

The rearrangement joins TRBV24-1 to TRBJ2-5, with TRBD2 matching 9 bases. J lost 4 bases, V lost 7 bases, and 6 bases had no gene match. CDR1 is KGHDR and CDR2 is SFDVKD in the germline V gene. CDR3 length: 14 amino acids. The CDR3 sequence: CATSLAGVIETQYF. CDR3 nucleotides: TGTGCCACCAGCTTAGCGGGAGTCATAGAGACCCAGTACTTC.

Turning to this clonotype: The germline gene is not matched at one end of the junction; a read error may be the cause. This chain uses TRBV7-3 with TRBJ2-2; the match to TRBD2 covers 7 bases. The CDR3 extends over 14 amino acids. Germline CDR1 reads SGHTA; CDR2 reads FQGTGA. CDR3 DNA: TGTGCCAGCAGACCCGGGGGGAGCACCGGGGAGCTGCTTTTT. Its protein product is CASRPGGSTGELLF.

A remark on this clonotype: The conserved phenylalanine or tryptophan is not found at the CDR3 terminus, so this likely reflects a read error. V gene TRBV5-8 combines with J gene TRBJ2-5, with D tentatively TRBD1 (5 bases). The V and J ends lost 3 bases and 5 bases respectively, with 14 bases between them. CDR1 is SGHTS, CDR2 YDEGEE, per germline. The CDR3 runs 14 residues. The CDR3 nucleotides read TGTGCCAGCAGCTGGTGGGGCAGGCGGGAGACCCAGTACCTC. This codes for CASSWWGRRETQYL.

Regarding this clonotype: This may stem from a read error, because a much larger clone lies one nucleotide away. The chain joins TRBV24-1 to TRBJ2-1, with 7 nucleotides matching TRBD1. The CDR3 runs 14 residues. Germline loops: CDR1 KGHDR, CDR2 SFDVKD. The CDR3 nucleotides are TGTGCCACCAGCCAGGGGGACGAAGTTTATGAGCAGCTCTTC. Amino acids: CATSQGDEVYEQLF.

This clonotype was found once. This chain uses TRBV6-1 with TRBJ1-2; no clear D. V lost 2 bases to trimming and J lost 4 bases, with 11 bases between them. Germline V lookup: CDR1 MNHNS, CDR2 SASEGT. CDR3 length: 14 amino acids. The CDR3 spells CASSESFRIYGYTF. The CDR3 coding sequence is TGTGCCAGCAGTGAATCTTTCAGGATCTATGGCTACACCTTC.

This sequence joins TRBV29-1 and TRBJ1-2; 9 bases fit TRBD1. This CDR3 contains 14 residues. The V gene's germline CDR1 is SQVTM and CDR2 ANQGSEA. The trim removed 5 bases at V and 2 bases at J, leaving 6 bases unmatched. Here the CDR3 DNA reads TGCAGCGTTCGTCCCGGGACAGGGAACTATGGCTACACCTTC. Translation: CSVRPGTGNYGYTF.

This clonotype was observed a handful of times. The J gene is TRBJ1-6, the V gene TRBV7-8; D not resolved. The ends were cut back, 5 bases at V and 0 bases at J, with 11 bases in the middle. This CDR3 has 16 amino acids. In germline, CDR1 is SGHVS, CDR2 FQNEAQ. CDR3 in DNA: TGTGCCAGCAGCCCCACGTGGGCCTCCTATAATTCACCCCTCCACTTT. Translation: CASSPTWASYNSPLHF. The full variable domain, its missing parts supplied by reference TRBV7-8 and TRBJ1-6, is GAGVSQSPRYKVAKRGQDVALRCDPISGHVSLFWYQQALGQGPEFLTYFQNEAQLDKSGLPSDRFFAERPEGSVSTLKIQRTQQEDSAVYLCASSPTWASYNSPLHFGNGTRLTVT.

The chain uses TRBV6-2 or TRBV6-3 and TRBJ1-4; D uncertain. Germline CDR1 MNHEY, CDR2 SVGEGT. The CDR3 is made up of 12 amino acids. CDR3 amino acids: CTGSYAARKLFF. The CDR3 bases are TGTACCGGCAGTTACGCCGCTCGGAAACTGTTTTTT.

The rearrangement uses TRBV9 and TRBJ2-1, with a weak D call TRBD2 (5 bases). The V end lost 1 base, the J end lost 8 bases, and 10 bases lay between the germline ends. The CDR3 spans 13 residues. CDR1 SGDLS and CDR2 YYNGEE come from the germline V gene. The CDR3 nucleotides are TGTGCCAGCAGCGTATCCCCGGGATATGAGCAGTTCTTC. It translates to CASSVSPGYEQFF.

This chain uses TRBV20-1 with TRBJ2-1; 7 bases fit TRBD2. V gave up 7 bases and J gave up 2 bases; unmatched junction bases: 11. This CDR3 comprises 15 residues. Germline values: CDR1 DFQATT, CDR2 SNEGSKA (reference sequence). CDR3 coding DNA: TGCAGTGGCCTCTCGAGGCGGGAGACCTACAATGAGCAGTTCTTC. This translates into CSGLSRRETYNEQFF.

Comments on this clonotype: The junction departs from the called germline gene at one end, perhaps through a read error. This chain uses TRBV11-2 with TRBJ2-4; 9 bases are a match to TRBD2. CDR1 is SGHAT and CDR2 is FQNNGV in the germline V gene. The CDR3 sequence is 16 residues long. DNA of the CDR3: TGTGCCAGCAGTATTAGCGGGAGCGCCGGAAACAACATTCAGAACTTC. Translated, it gives CASSISGSAGNNIQNF.

This clonotype is deemed medium-sized. The rearrangement uses TRBV7-2 and TRBJ2-7; 8 nucleotides align to TRBD2. The CDR3 is made up of 14 amino acids. Germline V gene lookup returns CDR1 SGHTA and CDR2 FQGNSA. Trimming took 5 bases from V and 5 from J; bases not matched to a gene: 8. For the CDR3, the DNA is TGTGCCAGCAGCCAACGGGAGGGCGGTGACGAGCAGTACTTC. Its translation is CASSQREGGDEQYF.

This clonotype was counted many times. The chain couples TRBV7-9 to TRBJ2-3, with 9 bases lining up with TRBD2. The CDR3 runs to 14 residues. Germline V gene lookup returns CDR1 SEHNR and CDR2 FQNEAQ (reference sequence). The V gene end was trimmed by 10 bases and the J gene end by 2 bases; junction bases not matched to a gene: 7. Here the CDR3 reads CATGSSGNTDTQYF. The DNA for the CDR3 is TGTGCCACCGGGTCTAGCGGGAACACAGATACGCAGTATTTT. Full variable domain (missing parts from reference TRBV7-9 and TRBJ2-3): DTGVSQNPRHKITKRGQNVTFRCDPISEHNRLYWYRQTLGQGPEFLTYFQNEAQLEKSRLLSDRFSAERPKGSFSTLEIQRTEQGDSAMYLCATGSSGNTDTQYFGPGTRLTVL.

The gene calls are TRBV5-6 and TRBJ1-2; no clear D gene. Per the germline V gene, CDR1 is SGHDT and CDR2 is YYEEEE. The CDR3 contains 12 residues. The V end was cut by 1 base, the J end by 2 bases, with 3 bases between. The CDR3 protein is CASSLPNYGYTF. The CDR3 nucleotides read TGTGCCAGCAGCTTGCCCAACTATGGCTACACCTTC.

The table lists this clonotype with a few counts. Being one base from a much bigger clone, this may be a read error. The chain uses TRBV24-1 and TRBJ1-6; a weak D match, TRBD1 (6 bases). The CDR3 is made up of 14 amino acids. Germline lookup yields CDR1 KGHDR and CDR2 SFDVKD. The CDR3 here is CATSSGQYNSPPHF. Here the CDR3 DNA reads TGTGCCACCAGCTCGGGACAATATAATTCACCCCCCCACTTT.

This clonotype was seen a few times. This chain links TRBV20-1 with TRBJ1-1; TRBD1 matches 10 bases. The CDR3 is 12 amino acids. CDR1 is DFQATT, CDR2 SNEGSKA, per germline (reference sequence). Germline trimming cut 3 bases from V and 7 bases from J; bases unmatched to any gene: 2. The CDR3 DNA is TGCAGTGCTAGGGACAGGGGGAATGAAGCTTTCTTT. It encodes CSARDRGNEAFF.